This TCR beta chain was sequenced during a study of immune evolution from preneoplasia to lung adenocarcinoma. Trimming removed 8 bases at V and 5 bases at J, with 3 bases between. The CDR3 length is 10 residues. Germline loops: CDR1 MDHEN, CDR2 SYDVKM. Some clones are missing from TCRdb's copy, which holds only in-frame ones; the method was immunoSEQ multiplex PCR. Of 3,500 or so clones detected, roughly 77% appear once; the ten largest clones hold around a sixth. Source material: FFPE minimally invasive lung adenocarcinoma tissue. The TCR comes from a person aged 60 to 80 with lung adenocarcinoma. The chain carries TRBV28 and TRBJ1-4; D is unresolved. Here the CDR3 DNA reads TGTGCCAGCGGAAATGAAAAACTGTTTTTT. It specifies CASGNEKLFF. Full variable domain (missing parts from reference TRBV28 and TRBJ1-4): DVKVTQSSRYLVKRTGEKVFLECVQDMDHENMFWYRQDPGLGLRLIYFSYDVKMKEKGDIPEGYSVSREKKERFSLILESASTNQTSMYLCASGNEKLFFGSGTQLSVL.